These 27 T cell receptor beta chains came from one sample sequenced in a study of radiotherapy plus CTLA-4 blockade in lung cancer. Profiled with immunoSEQ multiplex PCR; TCRdb holds only in-frame clones, not every one. The sample contains 95,000 to 150,000 clones, about 87% of which appear only once. The sequenced sample was peripheral blood, obtained from a patient treated with radiotherapy plus ipilimumab. The receptors here all came from a human donor with non-small cell lung cancer that progressed on radiotherapy plus ipilimumab.

The chain has TRBV11-2 and TRBJ2-7; 10 nucleotides match TRBD2. Germline V gene sequence: CDR1 SGHAT, CDR2 FQNNGV. V lost 4 bases to trimming and J lost 3 bases; unmatched junction nucleotides: 9. This CDR3 has 16 residues. The CDR3 loop is CASSSRLAGPFYEQYF. For the CDR3, the DNA is TGTGCCAGCAGCTCCCGACTAGCGGGTCCGTTCTACGAGCAGTACTTC. The full variable domain, completed using reference TRBV11-2 and TRBJ2-7, is EAGVAQSPRYKIIEKRQSVAFWCNPISGHATLYWYQQILGQGPKLLIQFQNNGVVDDSQLPKDRFSAERLKGVDSTLKIQPAKLEDSAVYLCASSSRLAGPFYEQYFGPGTRLTVT.

This clone was detected once. V and J are TRBV11-3 and TRBJ2-5; D gene ambiguous. V was cut by 3 bases and J by 5 bases, with 10 bases left in between. CDR1 is SGHNT and CDR2 is YENEEA in the germline V gene. The CDR3 runs to 13 residues. CDR3 residues: CASSFRYLETQYF. DNA of the CDR3: TGTGCCAGCAGCTTCCGGTATCTGGAGACCCAGTACTTC.

The genes are TRBV27 and TRBJ2-6; D call uncertain. This CDR3 has 16 residues. V lost 8 bases and J lost 1, with 15 bases in between. CDR1 and CDR2 (germline): MNHEY, SMNVEV (reference sequence). The CDR3 DNA is TGTGCCAGCGGTGGAGTGGGCCTATCTGGGGCCAACGTCCTGACTTTC. Amino acid sequence: CASGGVGLSGANVLTF.

This clone was counted only a few times. The V call is TRBV18, the J call TRBJ2-7; the D gene is possibly TRBD2 (5 bases). Germline-derived CDR1 and CDR2 are KGHSH and LQKENI. The CDR3 has 16 amino acids. With 5 bases removed from V and 3 bases from J, the gap between germline ends came to 20 bases. The CDR3 sequence: CASSAIHGSVGYEQYF. CDR3 sequence (DNA): TGTGCCAGCTCAGCTATACACGGTAGCGTGGGCTACGAGCAGTACTTC. Variable domain in full (rest from reference TRBV18 and TRBJ2-7): NAGVMQNPRHLVRRRGQEARLRCSPMKGHSHVYWYRQLPEEGLKFMVYLQKENIIDESGMPKERFSAEFPKEGPSILRIQQVVRGDSAAYFCASSAIHGSVGYEQYFGPGTRLTVT.

This sequence joins TRBV2 and TRBJ2-1; a possible D gene is TRBD2 (5 bases). Germline V gene data show CDR1 as SNHLY and CDR2 as FYNNEI. Deletions cut 7 bases from V and 5 bases from J, with 18 bases between. The CDR3 sequence is 15 residues long. CDR3 residues: CASNPGGSFNNEQFF. The DNA for the CDR3 is TGTGCCAGCAACCCCGGCGGGTCCTTTAACAATGAGCAGTTCTTC.

This clone came up a few times. V usage is TRBV4-2 and J usage is TRBJ2-1; D may be TRBD2 (6 bases). V lost 1 base to trimming and J lost 5 bases, with 12 bases between them. The CDR3 covers 15 residues. From germline, CDR1 is LGHNA and CDR2 YNFKEQ. In nucleotides, the CDR3 is TGTGCCAGCAGCCAAGGGGGTAGCGGAGACAATGAGCAGTTCTTC. Protein sequence: CASSQGGSGDNEQFF.

A few counts support this clone. The genes are TRBV12-5 and TRBJ2-1; 7 bases map to TRBD2. The CDR3 covers 15 residues. The junction had 8 bases not matched to a gene; V was cut back by 2 bases and J by 7 bases. From germline, CDR1 is LGHNT and CDR2 FRNRAP. The CDR3 bases are TGTGCTAGTGGTTTGCCCTATCAAGCGGGAAATGAGCAGTTCTTC. It yields the protein CASGLPYQAGNEQFF.

The chain uses TRBV27 and TRBJ1-5, with 7 bases fitting TRBD1. The V and J ends lost 6 bases and 0 bases, in that order; junction bases with no gene match: 8. CDR1 MNHEY and CDR2 SMNVEV come from the germline V gene (reference sequence). CDR3 length: 16 amino acids. The CDR3 nucleotides are TGTGCCAGCAGGGCACACAGGGGCTATAGCAATCAGCCCCAGCATTTT. Its protein is CASRAHRGYSNQPQHF.

The gene calls are TRBV5-1 and TRBJ1-2; D is ambiguous. This CDR3 is built from 15 residues. CDR1 is SGHRS and CDR2 is YFSETQ in the germline V gene. The V and J ends lost 4 bases and 8 bases respectively, with 21 bases between them. The CDR3 DNA reads as TGCGCCAGCAGCCAGGAAGGCAGCAATCGTCAGGGCTACACCTTC. This codes for CASSQEGSNRQGYTF.

The rearrangement joins TRBV6-1 to TRBJ1-4; D perhaps matches TRBD1 (5 bases). The length of the CDR3 is 15 residues. V dropped 3 bases and J dropped 4 bases, with 12 bases sitting between them. Germline loops: CDR1 MNHNS, CDR2 SASEGT. The CDR3 loop is CASSDWGRLNEKLFF. Written as DNA, the CDR3 is TGTGCCAGCAGTGATTGGGGCAGACTTAATGAAAAACTGTTTTTT.

This clone was counted once. This sequence joins TRBV4-1 and TRBJ2-3; TRBD2 matches 7 bases. The CDR3 contains 15 residues. With 6 bases clipped from V and 7 bases from J, the junction kept 13 bases outside the gene matches. Germline CDR1 is MGHRA and CDR2 is YSYEKL. CDR3 residues: CASSATSANPNTQYF. CDR3 sequence (DNA): TGCGCCAGCAGTGCAACTAGCGCGAACCCCAATACGCAGTATTTT.

The chain carries TRBV30 and TRBJ2-1; the D is unclear. The germline V gene encodes CDR1 GTSNPN and CDR2 SVGIG (reference sequence). The CDR3 loop spans 12 amino acids. Trimming took off 4 bases at V and 5 bases at J, with 9 bases between the two ends. CDR3 residues: CAWKFVNNEQFF. The CDR3 bases are TGTGCCTGGAAGTTTGTTAACAATGAGCAGTTCTTC.

This chain links TRBV7-8 with TRBJ2-2; D not certain. This CDR3 spans 14 amino acids. Trimming shortened V by 3 bases and J by 6 bases, and 11 bases separated the two germline ends. Germline assignment: CDR1 SGHVS and CDR2 FQNEAQ. CDR3 coding DNA: TGTGCCAGCAGCTTTTCTCGTGGTTCCGGGGAGCTGTTTTTT. Translating it yields CASSFSRGSGELFF.

This clone is a singleton in its sample. The chain has TRBV30 and TRBJ2-7, with D perhaps matching TRBD1 (5 bases). The CDR3 sequence is 12 residues long. The germline V gene encodes CDR1 GTSNPN and CDR2 SVGIG (reference sequence). V gave up 3 bases and J gave up 3 bases, with 9 bases separating them. CDR3 sequence (DNA): TGTGCCTGGAGAGGCGACAGCTACGAGCAGTACTTC. Translated, it gives CAWRGDSYEQYF.

The genes are TRBV9 and TRBJ1-5, with D unclear. V was clipped by 3 bases and J by 0 bases, with 7 bases between them. Germline V gene sequence: CDR1 SGDLS, CDR2 YYNGEE. This CDR3 has 14 amino acids. CDR3 nucleotides: TGTGCCAGCAGCGGGCCTTATAGCAATCAGCCCCAGCATTTT. Translated, it gives CASSGPYSNQPQHF.

This chain connects TRBV13 to TRBJ2-7; D call uncertain. This CDR3 region has 13 residues. The germline CDR1 and CDR2 sequences are PRHDT and FYEKMQ (reference sequence). Trimming removed 5 bases from V and 3 bases from J, with 11 bases in between. DNA for the CDR3: TGTGCCAGCAGCCAACGGCAGGACTACGAGCAGTACTTC. Translation gives CASSQRQDYEQYF.

J is TRBJ2-1 and V is TRBV2; the D gene is possibly TRBD1 (5 bases). Germline CDR1 SNHLY, CDR2 FYNNEI. The CDR3 length is 13 residues. The V and J ends lost 8 bases and 8 bases respectively, with 16 bases between them. Here the CDR3 reads CASLKTVNDEQFF. The CDR3 DNA reads as TGTGCCAGCCTTAAGACAGTTAACGATGAGCAGTTCTTC.

This chain uses TRBV6-1 with TRBJ1-2; possibly TRBD1 for D (6 bases). This CDR3 comprises 15 residues. Germline lookup yields CDR1 MNHNS and CDR2 SASEGT. Trimming shortened V by 2 bases and J by 4 bases, and 14 bases separated the two germline ends. This chain's CDR3 is CASSESVGQSYGYTF. CDR3 in DNA: TGTGCCAGCAGTGAATCGGTTGGACAGTCCTATGGCTACACCTTC.

The chain couples TRBV10-3 to TRBJ2-5; the D is unclear. CDR3 size: 11 residues. V was clipped by 6 bases and J by 1 base, with 3 bases between them. The germline CDR1 and CDR2 sequences are ENHRY and SYGVKD. CDR3 sequence reads: CAIRGQETQYF. The CDR3 DNA sequence: TGTGCCATCAGGGGCCAAGAGACCCAGTACTTC.

J is TRBJ1-5 and V is TRBV15; D remains unclear. The CDR3 covers 15 residues. Trimming stripped 1 base from V and 6 bases from J, with 13 bases between. CDR1 is LNHNV, CDR2 YYDKDF, per germline (reference sequence). CDR3 nucleotides: TGTGCCACCAGCAGAGGCGCGGGATTAGGTCAGCCCCAGCATTTT. Translating gives CATSRGAGLGQPQHF.

The chain links TRBV5-1 to TRBJ2-5; the D is unclear. Between the trimmed V and J ends, which lost 2 bases and 5 bases, there was a span of 13 bases. CDR1 is SGHRS, CDR2 YFSETQ, per germline. CDR3 length equals 14 residues. The CDR3 sequence is CASSLPTARETQYF. The CDR3 DNA reads as TGCGCCAGCAGCTTACCCACGGCCCGGGAGACCCAGTACTTC. Variable domain in full (rest from reference TRBV5-1 and TRBJ2-5): KAGVTQTPRYLIKTRGQQVTLSCSPISGHRSVSWYQQTPGQGLQFLFEYFSETQRNKGNFPGRFSGRQFSNSRSEMNVSTLELGDSALYLCASSLPTARETQYFGPGTRLLVL.

This chain connects TRBV19 to TRBJ2-1; D may match TRBD1 or TRBD2 (7 bases each). The germline V and J ends were trimmed by 3 bases and 4 bases, with 13 bases remaining between them. Germline-derived CDR1 and CDR2 are LNHDA and SQIVND (reference sequence). CDR3 length: 15 residues. The CDR3 reads CASSIQGGPYNEQFF. In DNA form, the CDR3 reads TGTGCCAGTAGTATTCAGGGGGGGCCTTACAATGAGCAGTTCTTC.

The V call is TRBV5-5, the J call TRBJ2-5, with a weak D call TRBD1 (5 bases). This CDR3 comprises 13 residues. V was pared by 5 bases and J by 5 bases, with 13 bases between. The V gene's germline CDR1 is SGHKS and CDR2 YYEKEE (reference sequence). The CDR3 coding sequence is TGTGCCAGCAGGACAGAACTCTGGGAGACCCAGTACTTC. Residues: CASRTELWETQYF.

V and J are TRBV2 and TRBJ2-5; 9 bases fit TRBD1. The CDR3 consists of 17 residues. CDR1 is SNHLY, CDR2 FYNNEI, per germline. The V segment lost 5 bases and the J segment 5 bases; nucleotides outside the gene matches: 15. Here the CDR3 DNA reads TGTGCCAGCAGTCAAAAACCGGGACAGGGTTCGGGTGAGACCCAGTACTTC. Translating gives CASSQKPGQGSGETQYF.

The rearrangement joins TRBV29-1 to TRBJ1-2; 8 bases line up with TRBD1. The germline gives CDR1 SQVTM, CDR2 ANQGSEA. V dropped 4 bases and J dropped 8; count of bases not matched to a gene: 18. The CDR3 sequence is 16 residues long. CDR3 amino acids: CSVVLFHRQGTEGYTF. CDR3 DNA: TGCAGCGTTGTCCTATTTCACCGACAGGGGACAGAAGGCTACACCTTC.

The chain uses TRBV30 and TRBJ1-1; D not resolved. This CDR3 region has 14 residues. Trimming took off 0 bases at V and 3 bases at J, with 11 bases between the two ends. Germline assignment: CDR1 GTSNPN and CDR2 SVGIG (reference sequence). CDR3 DNA: TGTGCCTGGAGTGTCGGGGTGCTAGACACTGAAGCTTTCTTT. Its protein product is CAWSVGVLDTEAFF. Combining the CDR3 with reference TRBV30 and TRBJ1-1 gives the whole variable domain SQTIHQWPATLVQPVGSPLSLECTVEGTSNPNLYWYRQAAGRGLQLLFYSVGIGQISSEVPQNLSASRPQDRQFILSSKKLLLSDSGFYLCAWSVGVLDTEAFFGQGTRLTVV.

This clone has just one count. This chain joins TRBV4-2 and TRBJ2-7; TRBD2 is a possible D gene (6 bases). Germline CDR1 LGHNA, CDR2 YNFKEQ. This CDR3 region has 16 residues. V lost 1 base and J 2 bases, leaving 15 bases between the germline ends. The CDR3 loop is CASSQGGLASPYEQYF. For the CDR3, the DNA is TGTGCCAGCAGCCAAGGGGGTCTAGCGTCCCCCTACGAGCAGTACTTC.